This TCR beta chain was captured in a study of beta chain features in type 1 diabetes. Study-wide results and limits: Researchers report that Type 1 diabetes patients had moderately but significantly shorter TCRB CDR3s across all four CD4+ subsets. PCR might favor shorter templates, equally in patients and controls.

Naive, central memory, regulatory and stem cell-like memory cells within the CD4+ compartment were sorted using CD45RO/CCR7/CD25/CD127/CD95/CD27. Trimming removed 1 base at V and 5 bases at J, with 15 bases between. Germline CDR1 is SGHRS and CDR2 is YFSETQ. CDR3 length: 16 amino acids. This clone has more than one count but fewer than ten. What it binds is not known. The sequenced template was cDNA made from the entire isolated RNA. The table came from immunoSEQ multiplex PCR; TCRdb's copy has only in-frame clones and leaves some out. This sample has more than 250,000 clones, with around an eighth found just once.

Sequenced material: naive CD4+ T cells from blood. This sequence joins TRBV5-1 and TRBJ1-4; D is unclear. The origin of this receptor is a man aged 25 to 40 with type 1 diabetes. The CDR3 DNA follows: TGCGCCAGCAGCTTGCTCGGGATACATATAAATGAAAAACTGTTTTTT. Residues: CASSLLGIHINEKLFF.